This T cell receptor (beta chain) was retrieved from a study of post-analysis software for immune sequencing data. General observations from the study: Those samples that were prepared in the same batch co-clustered strongly by F measure. Higher frequency in patients than in controls was seen for about five TRBV segments, with TRBV5-6, TRBV5-1 and TRBV20-1 among them.

This CDR3 has 16 residues. The TCR beta cDNA libraries contained unique molecular identifiers. Each sample of roughly 0.9 to 11 million input T cells yielded roughly 500,000 cDNA molecules, so each molecule approximated one T cell. Each CDR3 protein gets one entry after TCRdb re-called the PCR reads with MiXCR. Among about 160,000 distinct CDR3 sequences listed, around 36% were seen once. Comments on this clonotype: Its antigen is as yet unknown.

This sequence joins TRBV12-3 or TRBV12-4 and TRBJ2-5; D uncertain. Matching the DNA end better, TRBJ2-7 makes the J call doubtful. The sequence was obtained from a girl between 10 and 17 years old with multiple sclerosis. The sample in question was blood, obtained after autologous hematopoietic stem cell transplantation. CDR3 sequence: CASSYLGLQLSGEQYF. The CDR3 DNA is TGTGCCAGCAGCTACCTTGGGCTTCAACTGTCCGGCGAGCAGTACTTC.